Each of the 21 T cell receptor beta chains below was sequenced from the same sample in a study of T cell repertoires in ileal Crohn's disease. Time point meaning: neoterminal ileum biopsy at postoperative endoscopy, about 6 months after surgery. TCRdb's copy holds only in-frame clones and misses some; the assay was immunoSEQ multiplex PCR. The data show about 62,000 clones, about 89% seen once. Sequencing was performed on ileal tissue. These receptors all come from an adult with Crohn's disease.

Comments on this clone: Within the sample, other DNA sequences also encode this same CDR3. The chain combines TRBV18 with TRBJ2-5; 16 bases fit TRBD2. Germline lookup yields CDR1 KGHSH and CDR2 LQKENI. V shed 3 bases, J shed 5 bases, and the junction held 0 bases outside the gene matches. The CDR3 is 15 amino acids. The CDR3 nucleotides are TGTGCCAGCTCACCGGGACTAGCGGGAGGGGAGACCCAGTACTTC. Residues: CASSPGLAGGETQYF.

This chain connects TRBV9 to TRBJ1-4, with D unclear. Germline V gives CDR1 SGDLS, CDR2 YYNGEE. This CDR3 contains 14 residues. V dropped 2 bases and J dropped 5 bases, with 10 bases sitting between them. CDR3 DNA: TGTGCCAGCAGCGTTAGTCCAGCGAATGAAAAACTGTTTTTT. This translates into CASSVSPANEKLFF.

The rearrangement uses TRBV14 and TRBJ2-5, with unresolved D. The CDR3 contains 15 residues. Germline lookup yields CDR1 SGHDN and CDR2 FVKESK. The V and J ends lost 1 base and 2 bases respectively, with 11 bases between them. CDR3 sequence reads: CASSQVSYRQETQYF. The CDR3, as DNA: TGTGCCAGCAGCCAAGTGTCCTACAGACAAGAGACCCAGTACTTC.

Here the CDR3 DNA reads TGTGCCAGCAGTGAAACTAGCGGTTTTCCGGAGCAGTACTTC. This encodes CASSETSGFPEQYF. The gene calls are TRBV2 and TRBJ2-7, with 8 nucleotides matching TRBD2. The CDR3 extends over 14 amino acids. With V trimmed by 2 bases and J by 7 bases, 7 bases remained unmatched. Germline CDR1 reads SNHLY; CDR2 reads FYNNEI.

This chain joins TRBV6-4 and TRBJ1-2; 8 nucleotides agree with TRBD1. Germline V gives CDR1 MRHNA, CDR2 SNTAGT. V lost 4 bases to trimming and J lost 4 bases; unmatched junction nucleotides: 8. The CDR3 is 15 amino acids. Here the CDR3 reads CASSAGTGYGYGYTF. In DNA form, the CDR3 reads TGTGCCAGCAGTGCCGGGACAGGCTACGGCTATGGCTACACCTTC.

In its sample, this clone was seen once. The V call is TRBV28, the J call TRBJ1-2; the D gene is possibly TRBD1 (5 bases). The CDR3 sequence is 15 residues long. Germline V gene lookup returns CDR1 MDHEN and CDR2 SYDVKM. V lost 5 bases and J 7 bases, leaving 20 bases between the germline ends. The CDR3 protein is CASSPGQGEAFGYTF. CDR3 bases: TGTGCCAGCAGTCCCGGACAAGGGGAAGCCTTTGGCTACACCTTC.

V gene TRBV14 combines with J gene TRBJ2-7; 8 nucleotides match TRBD2. This CDR3 contains 17 residues. Trimming at V came to 4 bases and at J to 3 bases, leaving 14 bases not matched to a gene. CDR1 and CDR2 from the germline V gene are SGHDN and FVKESK. CDR3 amino acids: CASSRLTGGTNSYEQYF. The CDR3 DNA sequence: TGTGCCAGCAGCCGACTTACGGGGGGGACTAATAGCTACGAGCAGTACTTC.

The rearrangement joins TRBV15 to TRBJ1-4; D might be TRBD1 (6 bases). Between the trimmed V and J ends, which lost 2 bases and 4 bases, there was a span of 17 bases. The CDR3 runs to 17 residues. The germline V gene encodes CDR1 LNHNV and CDR2 YYDKDF (reference sequence). The chain's CDR3 is CATSRLGTGTLNEKLFF. The CDR3 coding sequence is TGTGCCACCAGCAGACTCGGAACCGGGACACTTAATGAAAAACTGTTTTTT.

The gene calls are TRBV28 and TRBJ2-7, with 7 positions matching TRBD1. The germline CDR1 and CDR2 sequences are MDHEN and SYDVKM. Losses at the gene ends were 5 bases for V and 12 bases for J; bases not matched to a gene: 16. This CDR3 is 14 amino acids long. The DNA of the CDR3 is TGTGCCAGCAGTCCGCCTTGGTCCCGACAGGGCATGTACTTC. It translates to CASSPPWSRQGMYF.

The gene calls are TRBV7-8 and TRBJ1-4; TRBD1 aligns across 8 bases. Trimming removed 5 bases from V and 7 bases from J; junction bases left unmatched: 9. The CDR3 has 15 residues. Germline V CDR1 and CDR2: SGHVS, FQNEAQ. For the CDR3, the DNA is TGTGCCAGCAGCCTCCGGGACAGGCCACGTGAAAAACTGTTTTTT. Residues: CASSLRDRPREKLFF.

The chain has TRBV13 and TRBJ1-1; TRBD1 matches at 7 bases. Germline loops: CDR1 PRHDT, CDR2 FYEKMQ (reference sequence). Germline trimming cut 0 bases from V and 1 base from J; bases unmatched to any gene: 2. The CDR3 loop spans 15 amino acids. Here the CDR3 reads CASSLGDRENTEAFF. DNA for the CDR3: TGTGCCAGCAGCTTAGGTGACAGGGAGAACACTGAAGCTTTCTTT.

This clone has only a few counts. The sample contains more than one DNA sequence encoding this CDR3. The chain joins TRBV15 to TRBJ1-4; 8 bases fit TRBD1. The germline gives CDR1 LNHNV, CDR2 YYDKDF (reference sequence). J was trimmed by 4 bases and V by 4 bases; bases with no gene match: 2. The CDR3 has 14 amino acids. Here the CDR3 reads CATSTGGRNEKLFF. For the CDR3, the DNA is TGTGCCACCAGCACAGGGGGCCGTAATGAAAAACTGTTTTTT. Combining the CDR3 with reference TRBV15 and TRBJ1-4 gives the whole variable domain DAMVIQNPRYQVTQFGKPVTLSCSQTLNHNVMYWYQQKSSQAPKLLFHYYDKDFNNEADTPDNFQSRRPNTSFCFLDIRSPGLGDTAMYLCATSTGGRNEKLFFGSGTQLSVL.

The gene calls are TRBV5-1 and TRBJ2-6; D is uncertain. The CDR3 is 14 amino acids. Germline values: CDR1 SGHRS, CDR2 YFSETQ. Trimming took off 7 bases at V and 4 bases at J, with 12 bases between the two ends. DNA of the CDR3: TGCGCCAGCTCAAACAGTACCGGGGCCAACGTCCTGACTTTC. As protein: CASSNSTGANVLTF.

This chain links TRBV5-1 with TRBJ2-2; TRBD1 might be the D (5 bases). Germline CDR1 reads SGHRS; CDR2 reads YFSETQ. The CDR3 consists of 13 residues. Trimming took 4 bases from V and 6 from J, leaving 10 bases between them. CDR3 bases: TGCGCCAGCAGCCCCAGGGTTCCCGGGGAGCTGTTTTTT. Protein sequence: CASSPRVPGELFF.

The rearrangement uses TRBV5-1 and TRBJ2-1; D is undetermined. Germline-derived CDR1 and CDR2 are SGHRS and YFSETQ. Deletions cut 0 bases from V and 6 bases from J, with 7 bases between. The CDR3 sequence is 13 residues long. This chain's CDR3 is CASSLDGANEQFF. The CDR3 coding sequence is TGCGCCAGCAGCTTGGATGGAGCCAATGAGCAGTTCTTC.

This clone showed up just once. The chain is built from TRBV12-5 and TRBJ1-4, with D perhaps TRBD1 (5 bases). Per the germline V gene, CDR1 is LGHNT and CDR2 is FRNRAP. This CDR3 has 14 amino acids. The V end lost 2 bases, the J end lost 5 bases, and 9 bases lay between the germline ends. The DNA for the CDR3 is TGTGCTAGTGGTTTGCCGACAGTCAATGAAAAACTGTTTTTT. It codes for CASGLPTVNEKLFF.

V usage is TRBV9 and J usage is TRBJ1-1, with D perhaps TRBD1 (5 bases). Germline CDR1 is SGDLS and CDR2 is YYNGEE. The length of the CDR3 is 14 residues. Trimming pared 2 bases from V and 5 bases from J, leaving 13 bases between. The CDR3: CASSVGAVRTEAFF. The CDR3 DNA follows: TGTGCCAGCAGCGTTGGGGCAGTAAGAACTGAAGCTTTCTTT.

The chain has TRBV2 and TRBJ1-1, with D unclear. Germline assignment: CDR1 SNHLY and CDR2 FYNNEI. V lost 8 bases to trimming and J lost 6 bases, with 25 bases between them. The CDR3 runs to 16 residues. The chain's CDR3 is CASLAERETTHPEAFF. The CDR3 DNA reads as TGTGCCAGCCTGGCGGAAAGAGAGACTACCCACCCTGAAGCTTTCTTT.

This rearrangement joins TRBV2 to TRBJ1-2; TRBD1 is a possible D gene (6 bases). The CDR3 totals 14 residues. Germline V gene sequence: CDR1 SNHLY, CDR2 FYNNEI. The germline V and J ends were trimmed by 2 bases and 4 bases, with 11 bases remaining between them. This CDR3 reads CASSELQGGYGYTF. Here the CDR3 DNA reads TGTGCCAGCAGTGAATTACAGGGTGGCTATGGCTACACCTTC.

V gene TRBV4-3 combines with J gene TRBJ2-1, with D maybe TRBD2 (5 bases). CDR1 is LGHNA, CDR2 YSLEER, per germline. The CDR3 extends over 14 amino acids. Trimming pared 0 bases from V and 10 bases from J, leaving 13 bases between. CDR3 DNA sequence: TGCGCCAGCAGCCAAGATCGGGGTTGGCGAGAGCAGTTCTTC. Amino acids: CASSQDRGWREQFF.

The CDR3 reads CASSLLAGVYNEQFF. For the CDR3, the DNA is TGTGCCAGCAGCCTACTAGCGGGGGTTTACAATGAGCAGTTCTTC. The chain links TRBV14 to TRBJ2-1; 11 positions match TRBD2. The CDR3 covers 15 residues. The ends lost 4 bases at V and 4 bases at J; junction bases unmatched: 3. CDR1 is SGHDN, CDR2 FVKESK, per germline.